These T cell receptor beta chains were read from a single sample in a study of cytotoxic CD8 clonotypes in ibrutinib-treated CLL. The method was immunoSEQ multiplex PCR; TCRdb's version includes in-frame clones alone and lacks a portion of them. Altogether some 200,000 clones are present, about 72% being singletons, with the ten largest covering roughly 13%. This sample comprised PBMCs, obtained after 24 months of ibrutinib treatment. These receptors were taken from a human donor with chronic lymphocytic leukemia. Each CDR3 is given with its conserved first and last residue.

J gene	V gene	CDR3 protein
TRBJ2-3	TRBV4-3	CASSLGQGSTDTQYF
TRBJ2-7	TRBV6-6	CASSYSNPSSGEQYF
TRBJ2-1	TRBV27	CASTFSGSTYNEQFF
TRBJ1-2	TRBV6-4	CASSPGGDYGYTF
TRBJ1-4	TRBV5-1	CASSDGTAGFGTGLFF
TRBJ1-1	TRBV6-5	CASSYIGAGEAFF
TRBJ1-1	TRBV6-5	CASNLLTGKDTEAFF
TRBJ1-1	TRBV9	CASSPRIMNTEAFF
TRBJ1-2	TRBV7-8	CASSLSLQGGGYTF
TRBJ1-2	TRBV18	CASSPPGGDYYGYTF
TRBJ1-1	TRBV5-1	CASSRRGLENTEAFF
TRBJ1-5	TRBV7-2	CASSFGNNQPQHF
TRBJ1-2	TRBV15	CATNRRGAPGYTF
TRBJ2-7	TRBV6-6	CASLSQGGSGAYEQYF
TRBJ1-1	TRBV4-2	CASSQARTGGVMNTEAFF
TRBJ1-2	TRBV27	CASSLAQGGTFDYTF
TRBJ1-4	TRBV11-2	CASSRPGEKLFF
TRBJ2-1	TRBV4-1	CASSQDSSVDEQFF
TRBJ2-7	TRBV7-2	CASSSDAGSYEQYF
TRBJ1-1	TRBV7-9	CASSYSTEAFF
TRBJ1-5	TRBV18	CASSKTGGLQPQHF
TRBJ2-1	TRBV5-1	CASSLDSYNEQFF
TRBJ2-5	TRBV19	CASSDLAAQETQYF
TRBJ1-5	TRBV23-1	CASSRSRVVGRNQPQHF
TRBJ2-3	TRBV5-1	CASSLAMTSSTDTQYF
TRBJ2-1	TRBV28	CASSETGFYSYNEQFF
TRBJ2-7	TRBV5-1	CASSLARGLSYEQYF
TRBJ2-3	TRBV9	CASSAHPGAPPDTQYF
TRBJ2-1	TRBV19	CASSILAGVVYNEQFF
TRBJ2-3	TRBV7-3	CASSSPSGRPSSTDTQYF
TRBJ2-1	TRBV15	CATSRDPGGPGGNEQFF
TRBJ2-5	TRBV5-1	CASSYGDRGQETQYF
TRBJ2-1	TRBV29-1	CSVDIGAAVQFF
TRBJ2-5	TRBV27	CASSLRQGIGTQYF
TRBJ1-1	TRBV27	CASRAGPEAFF
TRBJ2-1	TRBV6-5	CASSYHGTGEQFF
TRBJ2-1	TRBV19	CASSIFGNEQFF
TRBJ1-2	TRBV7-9	CASSLVGGHYGYTF
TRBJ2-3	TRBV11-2	CASSLGVGTDTQYF
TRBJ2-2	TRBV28	CASSPSTGPNTGELFF
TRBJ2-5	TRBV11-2	CASSPKPWTYPQETQYF